These 11 T cell receptor beta chains were all obtained from the same sample, sequenced in a study of cytomegalovirus exposure and HLA in healthy donors. Use of 60 Vbeta and 13 Jbeta primers characterized the PCR. Produced via immunoSEQ multiplex PCR; TCRdb's table is partial and in-frame only. This repertoire shows 150,000 to 200,000 clones, about 9% found once; its top ten account for 1% to 1.5%. Sequenced input: PBMCs. All receptors come from a woman in her twenties or thirties in good health and CMV-seropositive.

This chain connects TRBV6-5 to TRBJ2-7; no clear D. Trimming pared 5 bases from V and 1 base from J, leaving 9 bases between. The CDR3 is made up of 13 amino acids. From germline, CDR1 is MNHEY and CDR2 SVGAGI. The CDR3 is CASSLGPSYEQYF. Written as DNA, the CDR3 is TGTGCCAGCAGTCTTGGCCCGTCCTACGAGCAGTACTTC.

This clone was found a few times. The J gene is TRBJ2-2, the V gene TRBV11-3; perhaps TRBD2 as D (6 bases). The germline CDR1 and CDR2 sequences are SGHNT and YENEEA. Trimming removed 5 bases from V and 4 bases from J, with 14 bases in between. The CDR3 loop spans 15 amino acids. The CDR3 nucleotides read TGTGCCAGCAGCCCATCGGGACTTCGCACCGGGGAGCTGTTTTTT. This gives the protein CASSPSGLRTGELFF.

This clone came up a few times. The chain joins TRBV7-3 to TRBJ2-1, with 10 bases that match TRBD2. Losses at the gene ends were 3 bases for V and 4 bases for J; bases not matched to a gene: 0. The V gene's germline CDR1 is SGHTA and CDR2 FQGTGA. This CDR3 spans 14 amino acids. The CDR3 is CASSFSGRYNEQFF. The CDR3 DNA reads as TGTGCCAGCAGCTTTAGCGGGAGGTACAATGAGCAGTTCTTC.

This clone was recorded a few times. The chain carries TRBV15 and TRBJ1-1; maybe TRBD1 (5 bases). The V gene's germline CDR1 is LNHNV and CDR2 YYDKDF (reference sequence). Trimming took 7 bases from V and 3 from J, leaving 9 bases between them. This CDR3 region has 12 residues. The CDR3 DNA is TGTGCCACCATCACAGGAGACACTGAAGCTTTCTTT. Translation gives CATITGDTEAFF.

J is TRBJ1-1 and V is TRBV15; D ambiguous. This CDR3 spans 12 amino acids. Trimming left V 4 bases short and J 4 bases short, with 7 bases between. Looked up from germline, CDR1 is LNHNV and CDR2 is YYDKDF (reference sequence). CDR3 in DNA: TGTGCCACCAGCACCACTACCACTGAAGCTTTCTTT. Translating gives CATSTTTTEAFF.

The chain recombines TRBV6-6 with TRBJ1-3, with TRBD1 as a possible D gene (6 bases). The V end was cut by 4 bases, the J end by 3 bases, with 16 bases between. The CDR3 spans 16 residues. The germline V gene has CDR1 MNHNY and CDR2 SVGAGI (reference sequence). CDR3: CASSSTNGGFGNTIYF. DNA for the CDR3: TGTGCCAGCAGTTCTACGAATGGGGGCTTTGGAAACACCATATATTTT.

This chain uses TRBV7-3 with TRBJ2-1, with D unresolved. The V end lost 4 bases, the J end lost 5 bases, and 9 bases lay between the germline ends. This CDR3 spans 13 amino acids. Germline CDR1 is SGHTA and CDR2 is FQGTGA. As DNA, the CDR3 is TGTGCCAGCAGCTCCAATCGGGACAATGAGCAGTTCTTC. This sequence encodes CASSSNRDNEQFF. Complete variable domain (other parts from reference TRBV7-3 and TRBJ2-1): GAGVSQTPSNKVTEKGKYVELRCDPISGHTALYWYRQSLGQGPEFLIYFQGTGAADDSGLPNDRFFAVRPEGSVSTLKIQRTERGDSAVYLCASSSNRDNEQFFGPGTRLTVL.

This clone is classed as medium-sized. The chain combines TRBV4-2 with TRBJ2-7; D may be TRBD2 (6 bases). This CDR3 has 14 amino acids. Deletions cut 7 bases from V and 1 base from J, with 14 bases between. CDR1 is LGHNA, CDR2 YNFKEQ, per germline. The CDR3 protein is CASTQKAGSYEQYF. The CDR3 DNA is TGTGCCAGCACCCAGAAGGCGGGATCCTACGAGCAGTACTTC.

The rearrangement links TRBV6-1 to TRBJ2-7; TRBD1 matches 8 bases. Germline V lookup: CDR1 MNHNS, CDR2 SASEGT. V shed 6 bases and J 6 bases; nucleotides not matched to a gene: 7. CDR3 length: 13 residues. The CDR3 nucleotides read TGTGCCAGCAGGGCCACAGGGGGACGCGAGCAGTACTTC. The encoded protein is CASRATGGREQYF.

The chain combines TRBV19 with TRBJ1-4; maybe TRBD1 (5 bases). Trimming cost V 1 base and J 5 bases, with 11 bases left between them. CDR3 size: 15 residues. CDR1 is LNHDA, CDR2 SQIVND, per germline (reference sequence). CDR3 in DNA: TGTGCCAGTAGTATAGGTCAGGGCGCAAATGAAAAACTGTTTTTT. Protein product: CASSIGQGANEKLFF.

About this clone: The junction departs from the called germline gene at one end, perhaps through a read error. The chain carries TRBV4-2 and TRBJ2-5, with no clear D. The CDR3 has 15 residues. Germline V gene sequence: CDR1 LGHNA, CDR2 YNFKEQ. CDR3 DNA: TGTGCCAGCGGCCAAGATTCTAGTTATCCGGAAACCCAGTACTTC. Its protein product is CASGQDSSYPETQYF.